Listed below are T cell receptor beta chains from one sample, sequenced in a study of CD8+ T cells in alopecia areata. Profiling relied on immunoSEQ multiplex PCR, and the TCRdb table lists in-frame clones only, not all of them. The data show approximately 180,000 clones, around three fifths seen once. The sequencing here drew on CD4+ T cells sorted from blood, taken at week 0. These receptors were taken from a human donor with alopecia areata. CDR3s include the opening cysteine and the closing phenylalanine or tryptophan. Fields, in order: D gene, clone size, V gene, J gene, CDR3 DNA, CDR3 protein. The D gene is left open where the match is weak. The listing skips clone size in some rows; elsewhere it reads once, few, many or a size class.

d_call: -; clone_size: few; v_call: TRBV10-3; j_call: TRBJ1-1; cdr3_nt: TGTGCCATCAGTGAGGGGAACACTGAAGCTTTCTTT; cdr3_aa: CAISEGNTEAFF
d_call: TRBD2; clone_size: -; v_call: TRBV7-7; j_call: TRBJ2-1; cdr3_nt: TGTGCCAGCAGCCTATCTAGCGGGGAAACTGAGCAGTTCTTC; cdr3_aa: CASSLSSGETEQFF
d_call: TRBD1; clone_size: -; v_call: TRBV27; j_call: TRBJ2-7; cdr3_nt: TGTGCCAGCAGAACAGGGGCAGAGCAGTACTTC; cdr3_aa: CASRTGAEQYF
d_call: TRBD2; clone_size: few; v_call: TRBV19; j_call: TRBJ2-1; cdr3_nt: TGTGCCAGTAGTAGGACTAGCGGGGGGGTCTCCTACAATGAGCAGTTCTTC; cdr3_aa: CASSRTSGGVSYNEQFF
d_call: -; clone_size: -; v_call: TRBV5-4; j_call: TRBJ1-1; cdr3_nt: TGTGCCAGCAGCTCATACAGGGTGAACACTGAAGCTTTCTTT; cdr3_aa: CASSSYRVNTEAFF
d_call: -; clone_size: -; v_call: TRBV28; j_call: TRBJ1-2; cdr3_nt: TGTGCCAGCAGTTTAAGTAATGGCTACACCTTC; cdr3_aa: CASSLSNGYTF
d_call: TRBD2; clone_size: -; v_call: TRBV30; j_call: TRBJ2-5; cdr3_nt: TGTGCCTGGAGCCGGAGCGGGACTAGCGGGGGGGCCCGGGAGACCCAGTACTTC; cdr3_aa: CAWSRSGTSGGARETQYF
d_call: -; clone_size: -; v_call: TRBV29-1; j_call: TRBJ2-7; cdr3_nt: TGCAGCGTGACCGATTACGGATTCTCCTACGAGCAGTACTTC; cdr3_aa: CSVTDYGFSYEQYF
d_call: -; clone_size: -; v_call: TRBV5-1; j_call: TRBJ2-7; cdr3_nt: TGCGCCAGCAGCTTGGCCGTCGACAGCTACGAGCAGTACTTC; cdr3_aa: CASSLAVDSYEQYF
d_call: -; clone_size: -; v_call: TRBV7-2; j_call: TRBJ2-6; cdr3_nt: TGTGCCAGCAGCCCCGGTGGTGGGGCCAACGTCCTGACTTTC; cdr3_aa: CASSPGGGANVLTF
d_call: -; clone_size: -; v_call: TRBV28; j_call: TRBJ2-7; cdr3_nt: TGTGCCAGCAGCCGCTCCGGGAACCAAGGATACGAGCAGTACTTC; cdr3_aa: CASSRSGNQGYEQYF
d_call: -; clone_size: -; v_call: TRBV27; j_call: TRBJ1-5; cdr3_nt: TGTGCCAGCAGTGCCACAAGCAATCAGCCCCAGCATTTT; cdr3_aa: CASSATSNQPQHF
d_call: -; clone_size: -; v_call: TRBV30; j_call: TRBJ2-3; cdr3_nt: TGTGCCGGCGGGCCGAACACAGATACGCAGTATTTT; cdr3_aa: CAGGPNTDTQYF
d_call: -; clone_size: few; v_call: TRBV19; j_call: TRBJ1-2; cdr3_nt: TGTGCCAGTAGTATAGACAGGGGATTCTATGGCTACACCTTC; cdr3_aa: CASSIDRGFYGYTF
d_call: -; clone_size: few; v_call: TRBV30; j_call: TRBJ2-2; cdr3_nt: TGTGCCTTACGGACAGTGAACACCGGGGAGCTGTTTTTT; cdr3_aa: CALRTVNTGELFF
d_call: -; clone_size: few; v_call: TRBV18; j_call: TRBJ2-7; cdr3_nt: TGTGCCAGCTCACCAGGGGGGCCAACCTACGAGCAGTACTTC; cdr3_aa: CASSPGGPTYEQYF
d_call: -; clone_size: many; v_call: TRBV7-9; j_call: TRBJ1-1; cdr3_nt: TGTGCCAGCAGCGGCAAACTCAGGCTCGGGACTGAAGCTTTCTTT; cdr3_aa: CASSGKLRLGTEAFF
d_call: -; clone_size: -; v_call: TRBV18; j_call: TRBJ1-2; cdr3_nt: TGTGCCAGCTCGCCCCAGGGAGAGGGAGGCTACACCTTC; cdr3_aa: CASSPQGEGGYTF
d_call: TRBD1; clone_size: -; v_call: TRBV30; j_call: TRBJ1-2; cdr3_nt: TGTGCCTGGAGGGGGACAGGGTACAGCTACACCTTC; cdr3_aa: CAWRGTGYSYTF
d_call: -; clone_size: -; v_call: TRBV5-1; j_call: TRBJ2-7; cdr3_nt: TGCGCCAGCAGCTCTACCAGGGCCCCTTCCTACGAGCAGTACTTC; cdr3_aa: CASSSTRAPSYEQYF
d_call: TRBD1; clone_size: -; v_call: TRBV9; j_call: TRBJ1-5; cdr3_nt: TGTGCCAGCAGCGTAGTGGGACAGGGAGTTCAGCCCCAGCATTTT; cdr3_aa: CASSVVGQGVQPQHF
d_call: TRBD1; clone_size: -; v_call: TRBV10-3; j_call: TRBJ1-6; cdr3_nt: TGTGCCACGTCATATCGGGACAGGGTTAATTCACCCCTCCACTTT; cdr3_aa: CATSYRDRVNSPLHF
d_call: -; clone_size: -; v_call: TRBV29-1; j_call: TRBJ2-7; cdr3_nt: TGCAGCGCCGGTGCGGTCAGGTCCACCTACGAGCAGTACTTC; cdr3_aa: CSAGAVRSTYEQYF
d_call: -; clone_size: -; v_call: TRBV7-9; j_call: TRBJ1-5; cdr3_nt: TGTGCCAGCAGCTTAGCCGGAGGGGGTTTGGGCAATCAGCCCCAGCATTTT; cdr3_aa: CASSLAGGGLGNQPQHF
d_call: -; clone_size: few; v_call: TRBV15; j_call: TRBJ2-1; cdr3_nt: TGTGCCACCAGCAGTAGACTACAGGGCTCCTACAATGAGCAGTTCTTC; cdr3_aa: CATSSRLQGSYNEQFF
d_call: -; clone_size: -; v_call: TRBV30; j_call: TRBJ1-2; cdr3_nt: TGTGCCTGGACCAGGGACTCCCTTGGCTACACCTTC; cdr3_aa: CAWTRDSLGYTF
d_call: -; clone_size: -; v_call: TRBV7-2; j_call: TRBJ1-1; cdr3_nt: TGTGCCAGCAGCTCATCGACGGGAACTGAAGCTTTCTTT; cdr3_aa: CASSSSTGTEAFF
d_call: TRBD1; clone_size: few; v_call: TRBV2; j_call: TRBJ1-1; cdr3_nt: TGTGCCAGCAGTGGGGGGACAGCACTAGCTGAAGCTTTCTTT; cdr3_aa: CASSGGTALAEAFF
d_call: -; clone_size: -; v_call: TRBV5-1; j_call: TRBJ1-1; cdr3_nt: TGCGCCAGCAGCTTAGGCAACGGTGAAGCTTTCTTT; cdr3_aa: CASSLGNGEAFF
d_call: TRBD1; clone_size: -; v_call: TRBV6-5; j_call: TRBJ2-7; cdr3_nt: TGTGCCAGCATCCAGGGACAGGGCCTATCCTACGAGCAGTACTTC; cdr3_aa: CASIQGQGLSYEQYF
d_call: TRBD1; clone_size: -; v_call: TRBV2; j_call: TRBJ2-7; cdr3_nt: TGTGCCAGCAGTGGGGGACAGGGATCCTACGAGCAGTACTTC; cdr3_aa: CASSGGQGSYEQYF
d_call: -; clone_size: -; v_call: TRBV29-1; j_call: TRBJ1-1; cdr3_nt: TGCAGCGCAACAAGGCCCGTGAACACTGAAGCTTTCTTT; cdr3_aa: CSATRPVNTEAFF
d_call: -; clone_size: -; v_call: TRBV20-1; j_call: TRBJ2-1; cdr3_nt: TGCAGTGCCGCCCGCCTCAATGAGCAGTTCTTC; cdr3_aa: CSAARLNEQFF
d_call: -; clone_size: once; v_call: TRBV29-1; j_call: TRBJ2-7; cdr3_nt: TGCAGCGTAAGGTGGGCAGCCCGCTACGAGCAGTACTTC; cdr3_aa: CSVRWAARYEQYF
d_call: TRBD2; clone_size: few; v_call: TRBV5-1; j_call: TRBJ2-1; cdr3_nt: TGCGCCAGCAGCTTGGAAGCGGGGGGAACCTACAATGAGCAGTTCTTC; cdr3_aa: CASSLEAGGTYNEQFF
d_call: -; clone_size: -; v_call: TRBV21-1; j_call: TRBJ2-1; cdr3_nt: TGTGCCAGCAGCAAAAGGCTAGCGTCCTACAATGAGCAGTTCTTC; cdr3_aa: CASSKRLASYNEQFF
d_call: -; clone_size: -; v_call: TRBV11-2; j_call: TRBJ1-2; cdr3_nt: TGTGCCAGCAGCTTAGGAAGGCAGGGACATAGGGGCTACACCTTC; cdr3_aa: CASSLGRQGHRGYTF
d_call: TRBD1; clone_size: -; v_call: TRBV29-1; j_call: TRBJ1-1; cdr3_nt: TGCAGCGTGACTAACAGGGGGGACACTGAAGCTTTCTTT; cdr3_aa: CSVTNRGDTEAFF
d_call: -; clone_size: few; v_call: TRBV6-5; j_call: TRBJ2-2; cdr3_nt: TGTGCCAGCAGGAGACCGGGTGCGAACACCGGGGAGCTGTTTTTT; cdr3_aa: CASRRPGANTGELFF
d_call: -; clone_size: -; v_call: TRBV12-5; j_call: TRBJ2-1; cdr3_nt: TGTGCTAGTGGTCCTCCGAGGGGGGGCCGGTGGGAGCAGTTCTTC; cdr3_aa: CASGPPRGGRWEQFF
d_call: -; clone_size: -; v_call: TRBV11-2; j_call: TRBJ2-3; cdr3_nt: TGTGCCAGCAGCGCGGGGGACAGCTCTAGCACAGATACGCAGTATTTT; cdr3_aa: CASSAGDSSSTDTQYF
d_call: TRBD1; clone_size: -; v_call: TRBV6-5; j_call: TRBJ1-2; cdr3_nt: TGTGCCAGCAGGATGACAGGGGCGACGGGCTACACCTTC; cdr3_aa: CASRMTGATGYTF
d_call: -; clone_size: -; v_call: TRBV7-9; j_call: TRBJ1-1; cdr3_nt: TGTGCCAGCAGCTTCGGGAGGTCGGCCACTGAAGCTTTCTTT; cdr3_aa: CASSFGRSATEAFF
d_call: -; clone_size: -; v_call: TRBV5-1; j_call: TRBJ2-5; cdr3_nt: TGCGCCAGCAGCTTTCAGGAGAGCTGGGAGACCCAGTACTTC; cdr3_aa: CASSFQESWETQYF
d_call: -; clone_size: -; v_call: TRBV30; j_call: TRBJ2-3; cdr3_nt: TGTGCCTGGAGTGGGGGGTTTGATACGCAGTATTTT; cdr3_aa: CAWSGGFDTQYF